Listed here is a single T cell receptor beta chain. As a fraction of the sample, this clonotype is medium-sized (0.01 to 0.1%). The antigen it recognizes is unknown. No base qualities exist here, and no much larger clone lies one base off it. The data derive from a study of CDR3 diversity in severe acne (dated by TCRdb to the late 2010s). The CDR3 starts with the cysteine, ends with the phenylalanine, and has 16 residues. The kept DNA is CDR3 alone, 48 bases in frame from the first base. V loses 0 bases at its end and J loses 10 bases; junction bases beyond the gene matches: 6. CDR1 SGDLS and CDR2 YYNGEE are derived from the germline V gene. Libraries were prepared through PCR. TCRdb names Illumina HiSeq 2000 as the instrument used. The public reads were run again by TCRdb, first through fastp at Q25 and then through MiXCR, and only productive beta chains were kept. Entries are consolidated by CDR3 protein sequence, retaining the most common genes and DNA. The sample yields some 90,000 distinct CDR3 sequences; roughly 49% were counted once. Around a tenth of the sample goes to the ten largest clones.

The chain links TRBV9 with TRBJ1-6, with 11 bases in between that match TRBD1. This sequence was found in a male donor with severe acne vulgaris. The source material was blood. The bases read TGTGCCAGCAGCGTAGGAGGGACAGGGGGGATCTCACCCCTCCACTTT. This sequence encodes CASSVGGTGGISPLHF. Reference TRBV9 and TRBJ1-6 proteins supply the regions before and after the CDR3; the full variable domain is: DSGVTQTPKHLITATGQRVTLRCSPRSGDLSVYWYQQSLDQGLQFLIQYYNGEERAKGNILERFSAQQFPDLHSELNLSSLELGDSALYFCASSVGGTGGISPLHFGNGTRLTVT.